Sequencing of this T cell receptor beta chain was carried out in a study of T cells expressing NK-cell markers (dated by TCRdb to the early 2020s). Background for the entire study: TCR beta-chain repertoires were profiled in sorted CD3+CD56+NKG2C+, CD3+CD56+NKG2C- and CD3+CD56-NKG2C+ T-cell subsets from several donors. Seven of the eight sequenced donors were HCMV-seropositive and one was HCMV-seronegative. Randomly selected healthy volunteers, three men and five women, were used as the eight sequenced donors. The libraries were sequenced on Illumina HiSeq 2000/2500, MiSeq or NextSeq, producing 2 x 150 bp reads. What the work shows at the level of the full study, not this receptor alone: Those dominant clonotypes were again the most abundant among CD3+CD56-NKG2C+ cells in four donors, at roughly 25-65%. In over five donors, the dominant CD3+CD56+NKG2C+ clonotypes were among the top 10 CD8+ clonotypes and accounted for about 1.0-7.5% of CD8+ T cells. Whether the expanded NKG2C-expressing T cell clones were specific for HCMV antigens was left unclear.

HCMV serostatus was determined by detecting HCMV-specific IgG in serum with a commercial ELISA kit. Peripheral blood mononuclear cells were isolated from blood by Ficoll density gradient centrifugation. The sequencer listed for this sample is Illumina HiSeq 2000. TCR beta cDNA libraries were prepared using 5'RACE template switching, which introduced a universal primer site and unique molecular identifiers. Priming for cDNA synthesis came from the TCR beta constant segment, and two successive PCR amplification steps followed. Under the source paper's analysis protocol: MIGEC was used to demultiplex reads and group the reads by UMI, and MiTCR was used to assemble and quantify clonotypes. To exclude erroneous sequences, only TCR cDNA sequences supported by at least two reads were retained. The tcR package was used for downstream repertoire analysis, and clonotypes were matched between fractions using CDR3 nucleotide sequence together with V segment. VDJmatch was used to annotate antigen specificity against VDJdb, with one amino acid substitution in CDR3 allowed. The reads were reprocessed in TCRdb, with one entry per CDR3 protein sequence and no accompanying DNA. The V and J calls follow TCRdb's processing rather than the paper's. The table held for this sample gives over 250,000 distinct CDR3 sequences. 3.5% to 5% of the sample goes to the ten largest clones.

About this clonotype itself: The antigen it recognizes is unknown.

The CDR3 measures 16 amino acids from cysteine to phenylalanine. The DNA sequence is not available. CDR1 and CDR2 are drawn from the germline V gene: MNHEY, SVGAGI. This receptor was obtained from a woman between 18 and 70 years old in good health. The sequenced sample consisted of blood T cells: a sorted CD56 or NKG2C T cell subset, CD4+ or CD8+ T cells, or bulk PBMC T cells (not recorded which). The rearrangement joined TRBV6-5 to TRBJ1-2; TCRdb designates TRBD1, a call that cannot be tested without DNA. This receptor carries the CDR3 CASSYTDSPKGYGYTF.